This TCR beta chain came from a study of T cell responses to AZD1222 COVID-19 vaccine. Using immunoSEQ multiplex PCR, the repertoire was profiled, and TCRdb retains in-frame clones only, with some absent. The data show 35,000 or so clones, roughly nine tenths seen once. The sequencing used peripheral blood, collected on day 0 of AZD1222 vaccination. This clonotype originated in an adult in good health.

CDR3 coding DNA: TGTGCCAGCAGTTCCTCACTAGCGGGAGTTGCTACGCAGTATTTT. As protein: CASSSSLAGVATQYF. V usage is TRBV6-2 or TRBV6-3 and J usage is TRBJ2-3; 11 nucleotides agree with TRBD2. The CDR3 length is 15 residues. Germline CDR1 is MNHEY and CDR2 is SVGEGT. V lost 4 bases to trimming and J lost 8 bases; unmatched junction nucleotides: 8.